This T cell receptor (beta chain) was observed in a study of CD8+CD57+ T cells in acquired aplastic anemia. Study as a whole: Mean yield of DNA from sorted CD4+ and CD8+ cells was 2.5 to 4 ug.

The table lists this clonotype with a few counts. Its antigen is unidentified. CDR3 length: 13 residues. The V end lost 5 bases, the J end lost 5 bases, and 14 bases lay between the germline ends. CDR1 and CDR2 from the germline V gene are SQVTM and ANQGSEA. Study-level results: Comparison of patients with controls identified about 27 shared CD8+ CDR3 sequences. Any difference that existed in CD8+ Simpson's diversity between patients and controls was not significant.

Profiling that covered TCR beta VDJ and CDR3 relied on genomic DNA as its template. TCRdb reprocessed the reads with MiXCR, giving one entry per CDR3 protein. Altogether 100,000 to 150,000 distinct CDR3 sequences are present, roughly 40% being singletons, with the ten largest covering roughly 3%. Patients picked for sequencing had shown CD8+CD57+ cell expansion detected by flow cytometry. At the time of blood sampling, patients had not yet received any therapy. The rearrangement links TRBV29-1 to TRBJ2-3; D possibly matches TRBD1 or TRBD2 (6 bases each). The source of this sequence is a human donor with aplastic anemia. The sample was sorted CD4+, CD8+, or CD8+CD57+ T cells (not recorded which) from PBMCs. The CDR3 region has the DNA TGCAGCGTTCTCCTCGGGGGCGAAGATACGCAGTATTTT. This codes for CSVLLGGEDTQYF.